Here is one TCR beta chain with its context. The sample originates from a study of OX40 agonist ivuxolimab in advanced cancers. For the study at large: Ivuxolimab doses were 0.01, 0.1, 0.3, 1.5, 3 or 10 mg/kg every 2 weeks.

Generated by immunoSEQ multiplex PCR, the TCRdb table keeps only in-frame clones and is missing some. Of over 45,000 clones in the sample, 75% to 85% are singletons; the top ten hold 2.5% to 3.5%. Trimming shortened V by 3 bases and J by 7 bases, and 16 bases separated the two germline ends. The CDR3 covers 15 residues. Germline V gene sequence: CDR1 SNHLY, CDR2 FYNNEI. This receptor was identified in an adult with an advanced solid tumor such as melanoma, head and neck, liver or kidney cancer. The sample consisted of CD4+ or CD8+ T cells sorted from blood, taken in a trial of the OX40 agonist ivuxolimab. The rearrangement uses TRBV2 and TRBJ2-1; D remains unclear. CDR3 loop: CASSETSVLGNEQFF. The CDR3 nucleotides read TGTGCCAGCAGTGAGACTTCGGTCTTGGGGAATGAGCAGTTCTTC.